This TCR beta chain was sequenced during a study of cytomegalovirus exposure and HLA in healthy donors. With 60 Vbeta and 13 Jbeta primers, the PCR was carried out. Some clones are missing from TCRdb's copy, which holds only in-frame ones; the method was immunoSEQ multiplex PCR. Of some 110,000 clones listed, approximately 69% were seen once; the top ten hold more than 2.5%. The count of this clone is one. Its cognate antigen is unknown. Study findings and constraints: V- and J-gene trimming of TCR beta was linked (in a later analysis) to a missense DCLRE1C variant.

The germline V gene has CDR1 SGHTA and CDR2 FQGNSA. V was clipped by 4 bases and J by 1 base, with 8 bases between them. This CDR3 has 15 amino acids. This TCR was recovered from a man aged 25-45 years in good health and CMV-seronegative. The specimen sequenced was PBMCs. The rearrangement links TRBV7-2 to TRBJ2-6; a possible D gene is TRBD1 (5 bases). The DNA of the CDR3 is TGTGCCAGCAGCTCAGGGCGTTCTGGGGCCAACGTCCTGACTTTC. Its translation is CASSSGRSGANVLTF.